The sequence of this T cell receptor beta chain was determined in a study of blood T cells in healthy people across ages. Points from the study as a whole: Roughly linear declines in TCR beta diversity per million T cells occurred with age.

Then a second PCR, running roughly 7 to 11 cycles, was carried out with a sample-barcoded 5' primer and a J-beta primer mix. Unique molecular identifiers of 12 random nucleotides labeled each cDNA. TCRdb reprocessed the 5' RACE reads with MiXCR, giving one entry per CDR3 protein. The table has fewer than 1.5 million distinct CDR3 sequences, roughly 40% seen once. This CDR3 is 14 amino acids long. Trimming removed 4 bases from V and 5 bases from J, with 15 bases in between. Germline CDR1 DFQATT, CDR2 SNEGSKA (reference sequence). Around 9.5 milliliters of peripheral blood were drawn from each donor. On this clonotype itself: Antigen unknown.

The specimen sequenced was blood. This TCR came from a young woman in good health. The V gene is TRBV20-1, the J gene TRBJ2-1, with D perhaps TRBD2 (6 bases). The chain's CDR3 is CSATSAGTNNEQFF. CDR3 bases: TGCAGTGCTACTTCGGCGGGAACCAACAATGAGCAGTTCTTC.